This is a list of T cell receptor beta chains from one sample in a study of T cell changes during pregnancy in multiple sclerosis. The method was immunoSEQ multiplex PCR; TCRdb's version includes in-frame clones alone and lacks a portion of them. The table shows 65,000 to 80,000 clones, with approximately 92% occurring only once. The sequenced sample was peripheral blood, obtained in the first trimester of pregnancy. These receptors were collected from a female donor with multiple sclerosis, enrolled in a pregnancy study. Both conserved end residues are part of each CDR3. Each record gives: V gene, D gene, clone size, J gene, CDR3 DNA, CDR3 protein. The D gene is left open where the match is weak. Clone size is given for some rows only: seen once, a few or many times, or a class if the clone is expanded.

>TRBV7-9|.|.|TRBJ1-2
TGCCTCTCCACGGGCGGGCAAGAGAGCTACACCTTC
CLSTGGQESYTF
>TRBV27|TRBD1|.|TRBJ2-7
TGTGCCAGCAGTTCACACAGGGGGTCCTACGAGCAGTACTTC
CASSSHRGSYEQYF
>TRBV5-1|.|.|TRBJ2-3
TGCGCCAGCAGCTTGGGTTCTCACGTCAGGTCAGATACGCAGTATTTT
CASSLGSHVRSDTQYF
>TRBV7-9|.|once|TRBJ1-1
TGTGCCAGCAGCTTAGCGTCGGGAACAGGCGGGGGAGCTTTCTTT
CASSLASGTGGGAFF
>TRBV28|TRBD1|.|TRBJ1-5
TGTGCCAGCAGGCCCGGGACAGTCTTGAGAATCTCGGGCAATCAGCCCCAGCATTTT
CASRPGTVLRISGNQPQHF
>TRBV5-4|.|.|TRBJ1-1
TGTGCCAGCAGCTTGCCAGAATTGAACACTGAAGCTTTCTTT
CASSLPELNTEAFF
>TRBV6-1|TRBD1|.|TRBJ1-5
TGTGCCAGCAGTGGAGGGACAGCATCGCAGCCCCAGCATTTT
CASSGGTASQPQHF
>TRBV7-8|TRBD1|.|TRBJ2-7
TGTGCCAGCAGCGAATTGGGGACAGGGGGTATTGGCCCCTACGAGCAGTACTTC
CASSELGTGGIGPYEQYF
>TRBV9|.|.|TRBJ2-5
TGTGCCAGCAGCGTAGTGGGAGGACCTCAAGAGACCCAGTACTTC
CASSVVGGPQETQYF
>TRBV4-3|.|.|TRBJ2-7
TGCGCCAGCAGAGATAACGGGACTCTCCTTTCCTACGAGCAGTACTTC
CASRDNGTLLSYEQYF
>TRBV5-4|TRBD1|once|TRBJ2-7
TGTGCCAGCAGCTCCGGACAGGGAAGGGTCGAGCAGTACTTC
CASSSGQGRVEQYF
>TRBV5-1|.|.|TRBJ2-2
TGCGCCAGCAGCCCGTGGGGGGTTGCCGGGGAGCTGTTTTTT
CASSPWGVAGELFF
>TRBV6-1|.|few|TRBJ2-6
TGTGCCAGCAGTGAAGGGGAGGGGGCCAACGTCCTGACTTTC
CASSEGEGANVLTF
>TRBV10-2|.|.|TRBJ2-7
TGCGCCAGCAGTGCCTCGGAGGGGTACGAGCAGTACTTC
CASSASEGYEQYF
>TRBV6-1|TRBD2|.|TRBJ2-3
TGTGCCAGCACGGGCGGGAGTAAGGGGGATACGCAGTATTTT
CASTGGSKGDTQYF
>TRBV2|.|.|TRBJ1-4
TGTGCCAGCAGTGAAGGAACAGCGGTCGGTGAAAAACTGTTTTTT
CASSEGTAVGEKLFF
>TRBV27|TRBD2|.|TRBJ2-3
TGTGCCAGCAGTTTAAACGAGCGGGAGCCCACAGATACGCAGTATTTT
CASSLNEREPTDTQYF
>TRBV27|.|.|TRBJ1-3
TGTGCCAGCGCGTACAGCTCTGGAAACACCATATATTTT
CASAYSSGNTIYF
>TRBV7-9|.|.|TRBJ2-7
TGTGCCAGCAGCTCTCGGGACTCAGGGGAGCAGTACTTC
CASSSRDSGEQYF
>TRBV27|TRBD1|.|TRBJ2-4
TGTGCCAGCAGCCCAGACAGGGGTGTAGCCAAAAACATTCAGTACTTC
CASSPDRGVAKNIQYF
>TRBV28|TRBD2|.|TRBJ2-1
TGTGCCAGCAGTTCGGGACTAGCGGGCAGGGAGCAGTTCTTC
CASSSGLAGREQFF
>TRBV2|.|.|TRBJ1-1
TGTGCCAGCAGTGTCAAGAGAAACACTGAAGCTTTCTTT
CASSVKRNTEAFF
>TRBV7-8|TRBD1|.|TRBJ2-5
TGTGCCAGCAGCCCCCGGACAGGGGGCCAGGGAGAGACCCAGTACTTC
CASSPRTGGQGETQYF
>TRBV6-4|TRBD2|.|TRBJ2-2
TGTGCCAGCAGTGACTCACCTAGCGGGGTAGTCGGGGAGCTGTTTTTT
CASSDSPSGVVGELFF
>TRBV7-3|TRBD2|.|TRBJ2-1
TGTGCCAGCAGCTTAATCGTGGGACTAGCGGGAACCAATGAGCAGTTCTTC
CASSLIVGLAGTNEQFF
>TRBV30|TRBD1|.|TRBJ2-1
TGTGCCTGCTCGGACAGGGTGAAGAATGAGCAGTTCTTC
CACSDRVKNEQFF
>TRBV7-2|TRBD1|.|TRBJ2-3
TGTGCCAGCAGCTTAGGACAGGGGGCGAGCACAGATACGCAGTATTTT
CASSLGQGASTDTQYF
>TRBV4-3|.|.|TRBJ2-2
TGCGCCAGCAGCCAAGGGAGGGGGCGGACCGGGGAGCTGTTTTTT
CASSQGRGRTGELFF
>TRBV5-1|.|.|TRBJ2-7
TGCGCCAGCAGCTTGGATGTCCCTTCCTACGAGCAGTACTTC
CASSLDVPSYEQYF
>TRBV29-1|TRBD1|.|TRBJ2-7
TGCAGCGTTAAAGGGACAGGGGGACAATACGAGCAGTACTTC
CSVKGTGGQYEQYF
>TRBV6-5|.|.|TRBJ2-1
TGTGCCAGCAGTTTCTCCGCCTACAATGAGCAGTTCTTC
CASSFSAYNEQFF
>TRBV6-5|TRBD2|.|TRBJ2-7
TGTGCCAGCAGGGGTAGCGGGAGCTACGAGCAGTACTTC
CASRGSGSYEQYF
>TRBV5-1|TRBD2|.|TRBJ2-2
TGCGCCAGCAGCTTCGGAGCGGGGGGGGCCGGGGAGCTGTTTTTT
CASSFGAGGAGELFF
>TRBV5-1|TRBD1|.|TRBJ2-7
TGCGCCAGCAGTCCGACAGGGACCTACGAGCAGTACTTC
CASSPTGTYEQYF
>TRBV27|.|.|TRBJ1-2
TGTGCCAGCAGTGTGGCAGGGGTTAACTATGGCTACACCTTC
CASSVAGVNYGYTF
>TRBV6-5|.|.|TRBJ2-7
TGTGCCAGCAGTTCAATGGAACAGGGCCGGTACGAGCAGTACTTC
CASSSMEQGRYEQYF
>TRBV15|TRBD2|once|TRBJ2-1
TGTGCCACCAGCAAAGAGCGGGGCGGCTACAATGAGCAGTTCTTC
CATSKERGGYNEQFF
>TRBV11-1|.|.|TRBJ2-1
TGTGCCAGCAGCAACGCAGGGTACGGCTCCTACAATGAGCAGTTCTTC
CASSNAGYGSYNEQFF
>TRBV7-6|TRBD1|.|TRBJ1-5
TGTGCCAGCAGCTTAGGACAGGGGGGTCCGAGCAATCAGCCCCAGCATTTT
CASSLGQGGPSNQPQHF
>TRBV7-8|.|.|TRBJ1-2
TGTGCCAGCAGCTTAGCAGCGGGTCGCCTCGGCTATGGCTACACCTTC
CASSLAAGRLGYGYTF
>TRBV5-1|.|.|TRBJ1-6
TGCGCCAGCAGCCTCTGGACAGTAAATTCACCCCTCCACTTT
CASSLWTVNSPLHF
>TRBV27|.|.|TRBJ2-7
TGTGCCAGCAGTTTACGTTCGGTACCCTACGAGCAGTACTTC
CASSLRSVPYEQYF
>TRBV5-4|.|.|TRBJ1-2
TGTGCCAGCACCAGTGGGTTGAGGAAGAGGGACTATGGCTACACCTTC
CASTSGLRKRDYGYTF
>TRBV7-2|.|.|TRBJ2-1
TGTGCCAGCAGCTTAGCACAGGGCAATGAGCAGTTCTTC
CASSLAQGNEQFF
>TRBV7-7|.|.|TRBJ1-4
TGTGCCAGCAGCTTGAATAAAGCGAGCGAAAAACTGTTTTTT
CASSLNKASEKLFF